Shown below are 13 T cell receptor beta chains from a single sample sequenced in a study of CD8+ T cells in alopecia areata. Extracted RNA was reverse transcribed, and the resulting cDNA served as sequencing template. The data were produced by immunoSEQ multiplex PCR, yet TCRdb's version contains in-frame clones alone and is incomplete. The sample yields about 70,000 clones, about half seen once. The starting material was CD8+ T cells sorted from blood, obtained at week 0. These receptors originate from a human donor with alopecia areata.

The chain couples TRBV4-1 to TRBJ2-3; 7 nucleotides match TRBD2. CDR3 length: 15 residues. Germline V CDR1 and CDR2: MGHRA, YSYEKL. V shed 4 bases, J shed 2 bases, and the junction held 6 bases outside the gene matches. As DNA, the CDR3 is TGCGCCAGCAGCCCCCCAGCGGGGTACACAGATACGCAGTATTTT. Translation gives CASSPPAGYTDTQYF.

This clone has just a few counts. V usage is TRBV27 and J usage is TRBJ2-3; TRBD2 agrees at 9 bases. V dropped 2 bases and J dropped 4; count of bases not matched to a gene: 7. Germline assignment: CDR1 MNHEY and CDR2 SMNVEV (reference sequence). The CDR3 is 16 amino acids. CDR3 sequence: CASSLIRAGGADTQYF. The CDR3, as DNA: TGTGCCAGCAGTTTAATAAGGGCGGGAGGGGCAGATACGCAGTATTTT.

This chain joins TRBV7-2 and TRBJ2-7, with unresolved D. Germline values: CDR1 SGHTA, CDR2 FQGNSA. The ends were cut back, 5 bases at V and 3 bases at J, with 17 bases in the middle. The CDR3 is 15 residues long. CDR3 region: CASSPPAEGFYEQYF. CDR3 sequence (DNA): TGTGCCAGCAGCCCCCCCGCGGAAGGGTTCTACGAGCAGTACTTC.

The V and J genes are TRBV29-1 and TRBJ1-2, with TRBD1 identical over 12 bases. The CDR3 is 16 residues long. The germline V gene encodes CDR1 SQVTM and CDR2 ANQGSEA. The V segment lost 6 bases and the J segment 6 bases; nucleotides outside the gene matches: 14. CDR3 in DNA: TGCAGCGTAGATCGGGACAGGGGGCCTGTTACCCATGGCTACACCTTC. Residues: CSVDRDRGPVTHGYTF.

In this sample, this clone turned up once. The V call is TRBV30, the J call TRBJ2-1; D is ambiguous. The V gene lost 2 bases and the J gene lost 3 bases, with 8 bases spanning the gap. Germline-derived CDR1 and CDR2 are GTSNPN and SVGIG (reference sequence). The CDR3 is 13 residues long. The DNA of the CDR3 is TGTGCCTGGAGTATGGCTAGCTACAATGAGCAGTTCTTC. It yields the protein CAWSMASYNEQFF.

This clone is categorized as medium-sized. The rearrangement links TRBV15 to TRBJ2-2, with a tentative D call TRBD2 (6 bases). V gave up 8 bases and J gave up 5 bases, with 12 bases separating them. CDR3 length equals 13 residues. Germline V gene lookup returns CDR1 LNHNV and CDR2 YYDKDF (reference sequence). In DNA, the CDR3 is TGTGCCACCCTACGTGGGGGGACCGGGGAGCTGTTTTTT. This translates into CATLRGGTGELFF.

The V and J genes are TRBV19 and TRBJ1-2, with D hard to call. V was clipped by 2 bases and J by 4 bases, with 14 bases between them. This CDR3 is built from 15 residues. CDR1 is LNHDA, CDR2 SQIVND, per germline (reference sequence). The CDR3 here is CASSIRGPLAYGYTF. In DNA, the CDR3 is TGTGCCAGTAGTATACGGGGTCCCCTGGCCTATGGCTACACCTTC. The whole variable domain, remainder taken from reference TRBV19 and TRBJ1-2, is DGGITQSPKYLFRKEGQNVTLSCEQNLNHDAMYWYRQDPGQGLRLIYYSQIVNDFQKGDIAEGYSVSREKKESFPLTVTSAQKNPTAFYLCASSIRGPLAYGYTFGSGTRLTVV.

This clone was picked up a small number of times. V is TRBV10-2 and J is TRBJ2-3; D call uncertain. Germline V CDR1 and CDR2: WSHSY, SAAADI. The CDR3 has 13 amino acids. Trimming removed 7 bases from V and 4 bases from J, with 12 bases in between. The CDR3 DNA sequence: TGCGCCAGCATGTTGGGGTCTGCAGATACGCAGTATTTT. It encodes CASMLGSADTQYF.

The chain is built from TRBV13 and TRBJ2-7, with TRBD1 matching over 7 bases. Trimming cost V 5 bases and J 3 bases; bases outside gene matches: 7. The CDR3 is 14 residues long. Germline V gene lookup returns CDR1 PRHDT and CDR2 FYEKMQ (reference sequence). In DNA form, the CDR3 reads TGTGCCAGCAGCCATAGACAGGGCCTCTACGAGCAGTACTTC. Translation: CASSHRQGLYEQYF.

The rearrangement uses TRBV21-1 and TRBJ1-3; TRBD1 reflects the table's D call only, with no check against the DNA. TRBV21-1 is described as a pseudogene. CDR3 size: 18 residues. CDR3 region: CASSKAPSTGRSGNTIYF. CDR3 in DNA: TGTGCCAGCAGCAAGGCACCCAGCACAGGTCGCTCTGGAAACACCATATATTTT.

The rearrangement uses TRBV30 and TRBJ2-5, with D uncertain. The V gene's germline CDR1 is GTSNPN and CDR2 SVGIG (reference sequence). The CDR3 covers 11 residues. V was pared by 0 bases and J by 5 bases, with 4 bases between. The CDR3 nucleotides are TGTGCCTGGAGTGTACGTGAGACCCAGTACTTC. Its translation: CAWSVRETQYF. Supplemented by reference TRBV30 and TRBJ2-5, the full variable domain reads SQTIHQWPATLVQPVGSPLSLECTVEGTSNPNLYWYRQAAGRGLQLLFYSVGIGQISSEVPQNLSASRPQDRQFILSSKKLLLSDSGFYLCAWSVRETQYFGPGTRLLVL.

The rearrangement links TRBV27 to TRBJ2-1; 11 bases are shared with TRBD2. The CDR3 spans 17 residues. V was clipped by 3 bases and J by 5 bases; unmatched bases: 9. Per the germline V gene, CDR1 is MNHEY and CDR2 is SMNVEV (reference sequence). CDR3 in DNA: TGTGCCAGCAGTTTCCTACCCCCGGGACTAGCGGACAATGAGCAGTTCTTC. Protein: CASSFLPPGLADNEQFF.

This clone was detected a few times. V gene TRBV7-9 combines with J gene TRBJ2-5; TRBD2 matches at 7 bases. Germline V gene lookup returns CDR1 SEHNR and CDR2 FQNEAQ (reference sequence). The trim removed 2 bases at V and 5 bases at J, leaving 5 bases unmatched. CDR3 length: 14 amino acids. CDR3: CASSLSGLRETQYF. CDR3 nucleotide sequence: TGTGCCAGCAGCTTATCGGGACTAAGGGAGACCCAGTACTTC.